What follows are 31 T cell receptor beta chains derived from one specimen sequenced in a study of T cells in Graves' hyperthyroidism and ophthalmopathy. Amplification of TCR beta CDR3 regions was performed using RNA transcripts as template. First-round RT-PCR with HTBI primers amplified the TCR CDR3 region. TCRdb re-called the multiplex PCR reads through MiXCR, storing one row per CDR3 protein. The data contain approximately 210,000 distinct CDR3 sequences, about 15% of them singletons. The sequenced material came from blood. These receptors came from a man in his fifties with Graves' hyperthyroidism.

The rearrangement joins TRBV11-2 to TRBJ2-7; 7 positions agree with TRBD2. With the DNA end fitting TRBJ2-1 better, the J assignment may be wrong. The germline CDR1 and CDR2 sequences are SGHAT and FQNNGV. This CDR3 region has 16 residues. Here the CDR3 reads CASSLVRGTTTYEQFF. The DNA for the CDR3 is TGTGCCAGCAGCTTAGTTCGGGGGACTACCACCTACGAGCAGTTCTTC.

This sequence joins TRBV12-3 or TRBV12-4 and TRBJ2-2; tentative D call: TRBD2 (5 bases). Trimming left V 3 bases short and J 0 bases short, with 8 bases between. The CDR3 spans 15 residues. In DNA, the CDR3 is TGTGCCAGCAGTTTCGCGGGCCCGAACACCGGGGAGCTGTTTTTT. Its translation: CASSFAGPNTGELFF.

This clonotype occurred many times. The V gene is TRBV18, the J gene TRBJ2-3; tentative D call: TRBD2 (6 bases). The CDR3 totals 15 residues. V was cut by 3 bases and J by 5 bases, with 15 bases left in between. CDR1 KGHSH and CDR2 LQKENI come from the germline V gene. The CDR3 loop reads CASSPAGRDVDTQYF. DNA for the CDR3: TGTGCCAGCTCACCCGCTGGGCGGGACGTAGATACGCAGTATTTT.

In this sample, this clonotype turned up many times. V is TRBV11-1 and J is TRBJ2-2; TRBD1 aligns across 7 bases. The CDR3 runs to 16 residues. Germline CDR1 and CDR2: SGHAT and FQDESV (reference sequence). After removal of 1 base from V and 3 bases from J, the junction contained 5 bases not matched to a gene. CDR3 bases: TGTGCCAGCAGCTTAGTTAGGGACAGTTACACCGGGGAGCTGTTTTTT. This translates into CASSLVRDSYTGELFF.

This clonotype has only a few counts. CDR3 nucleotide sequence: TGCAGTGTACTGGACAGGGGAAATGAAAAACTGTTTTTT. It translates to CSVLDRGNEKLFF. This chain uses TRBV20-1 with TRBJ1-4; the match to TRBD1 covers 9 bases. CDR1 is DFQATT, CDR2 SNEGSKA, per germline (reference sequence). The length of the CDR3 is 13 residues. V shed 7 bases and J 5 bases; nucleotides not matched to a gene: 5.

This clonotype was recorded many times. V gene TRBV20-1 combines with J gene TRBJ2-1; possible D gene TRBD2, 6 bases. Germline V gives CDR1 DFQATT, CDR2 SNEGSKA (reference sequence). This CDR3 is 13 amino acids long. The V gene lost 5 bases and the J gene lost 0 bases, with 8 bases spanning the gap. The CDR3, as DNA: TGCAGTGCTGCAGCGGGCTCCTACAATGAGCAGTTCTTC. This encodes CSAAAGSYNEQFF.

Comment on this clonotype: The junction shows a germline mismatch at one end, possibly a read error. CDR3 coding DNA: TGTGCCAGCAGTGTAATACAGGGGGCCGGTAATGAGCGGTTCTTC. It encodes CASSVIQGAGNERFF. The rearrangement joins TRBV2 to TRBJ2-1; 9 bases are shared with TRBD1. CDR1 is SNHLY and CDR2 is FYNNEI in the germline V gene. The CDR3 runs 15 residues.

The table lists this clonotype with many counts. The genes are TRBV7-9 and TRBJ2-1; 7 bases align to TRBD2. Germline CDR1 reads SEHNR; CDR2 reads FQNEAQ (reference sequence). V lost 7 bases and J lost 8; bases outside the gene matches: 14. This CDR3 is built from 15 residues. CDR3 loop: CASTVGAGVLDEQFF. CDR3 nucleotide sequence: TGTGCCAGCACCGTGGGCGCGGGAGTGTTGGATGAGCAGTTCTTC. The full variable domain, in which reference TRBV7-9 and TRBJ2-1 provide the parts outside the CDR3, is DTGVSQNPRHKITKRGQNVTFRCDPISEHNRLYWYRQTLGQGPEFLTYFQNEAQLEKSRLLSDRFSAERPKGSFSTLEIQRTEQGDSAMYLCASTVGAGVLDEQFFGPGTRLTVL.

The V gene is TRBV4-2, the J gene TRBJ2-5; TRBD1 matches 9 bases. Germline values: CDR1 LGHNA, CDR2 YNFKEQ. This CDR3 region has 16 residues. The ends lost 0 bases at V and 2 bases at J; junction bases unmatched: 4. CDR3: CASSQERGQGQETQYF. CDR3 nucleotides: TGTGCCAGCAGCCAAGAGAGGGGACAGGGACAAGAGACCCAGTACTTC.

This clonotype came up many times. The chain uses TRBV20-1 and TRBJ2-7; weak D call: TRBD2 (6 bases). Germline lookup yields CDR1 DFQATT and CDR2 SNEGSKA (reference sequence). This CDR3 is 13 amino acids long. The V gene lost 3 bases and the J gene lost 0 bases, with 9 bases spanning the gap. In DNA, the CDR3 is TGCAGTGCTAGTCGGGGGAGCTCCTACGAGCAGTACTTC. It is translated as CSASRGSSYEQYF.

V and J are TRBV7-2 and TRBJ2-5, with 13 bases lining up with TRBD2. Germline lookup yields CDR1 SGHTA and CDR2 FQGNSA. This CDR3 contains 14 residues. J lost 5 bases, V lost 5 bases, and 2 bases had no gene match. Written as DNA, the CDR3 is TGTGCCAGCAGCCGGACTAGCGGGAGTGAGACCCAGTACTTC. Its translation is CASSRTSGSETQYF.

This chain joins TRBV7-6 and TRBJ2-2, with 7 bases lining up with TRBD1. CDR3 size: 17 residues. Germline lookup yields CDR1 SGHVS and CDR2 FNYEAQ. The junction had 4 bases not matched to a gene; V was cut back by 0 bases and J by 0 bases. This chain's CDR3 is CASSLARRGPNTGELFF. The CDR3 DNA sequence: TGTGCCAGCAGCTTAGCGCGTAGGGGGCCGAACACCGGGGAGCTGTTTTTT.

Details on this clonotype: A much larger clone differs from this one at a single base, so this may be a read error. The rearrangement links TRBV12-3 or TRBV12-4 to TRBJ2-7, with TRBD2 identical over 10 bases. This CDR3 has 14 residues. The V segment lost 5 bases and the J segment 3 bases; nucleotides outside the gene matches: 4. The CDR3 is CASSASGGFYEQYF. DNA for the CDR3: TGTGCCAGCAGTGCTAGCGGGGGTTTCTACGAGCAGTACTTC.

In regard to this clonotype: A much larger clone is a single base away; this may be a read error. The chain is built from TRBV6-5 and TRBJ2-3; D gene unclear. This CDR3 comprises 14 residues. Germline V gene sequence: CDR1 MNHEY, CDR2 SVGAGI. The CDR3 is CAGSYSRSTDTQYF. DNA for the CDR3: TGTGCCGGCAGTTACTCCAGAAGCACAGATACGCAGTATTTT.

This clonotype appeared many times. The V call is TRBV3-1, the J call TRBJ1-1, with 9 bases lining up with TRBD1. CDR1 is LGHDT and CDR2 is YNNKEL in the germline V gene (reference sequence). V gave up 4 bases and J gave up 4 bases; unmatched junction bases: 4. The CDR3 loop spans 14 amino acids. The CDR3: CASSRTGVATEAFF. In nucleotides, the CDR3 is TGTGCCAGCAGCCGGACAGGGGTGGCCACTGAAGCTTTCTTT. Filled out from reference TRBV3-1 and TRBJ1-1, the complete variable domain reads DTAVSQTPKYLVTQMGNDKSIKCEQNLGHDTMYWYKQDSKKFLKIMFSYNNKELIINETVPNRFSPKSPDKAHLNLHINSLELGDSAVYFCASSRTGVATEAFFGQGTRLTVV.

The J gene is TRBJ2-2, the V gene TRBV20-1; 7 bases match TRBD1. The last part of the DNA fits TRBJ1-1 better; the J call may be wrong. CDR1 is DFQATT and CDR2 is SNEGSKA in the germline V gene (reference sequence). CDR3 size: 14 residues. CDR3 nucleotides: TGCAGTGCTAGAGGGTTGAGGGGGCCGGGGGGAGCTTTCTTT. Amino acid sequence: CSARGLRGPGGAFF.

Ten or more counts support this clonotype. V gene TRBV7-9 combines with J gene TRBJ2-1; D ambiguous. Germline V gene data show CDR1 as SEHNR and CDR2 as FQNEAQ (reference sequence). V was clipped by 5 bases and J by 9 bases, with 23 bases between them. This CDR3 spans 16 amino acids. The CDR3, as DNA: TGTGCCAGCAGCCCCTCACGGGCCGGCACGCTGCGTGAGCAGTTCTTC. It translates to CASSPSRAGTLREQFF.

In its sample, this clonotype was seen many times. The rearrangement uses TRBV20-1 and TRBJ2-7, with TRBD1 matching over 9 bases. Looked up from germline, CDR1 is DFQATT and CDR2 is SNEGSKA (reference sequence). The CDR3 is made up of 14 amino acids. Germline trimming cut 6 bases from V and 3 bases from J; bases unmatched to any gene: 9. The DNA of the CDR3 is TGCAGTGCGCTAGCGACAGGGGGTTTCTACGAGCAGTACTTC. This sequence encodes CSALATGGFYEQYF.

This clonotype has ten or more counts. This chain uses TRBV2 with TRBJ2-3; tentative D call: TRBD2 (5 bases). This CDR3 spans 14 amino acids. Germline CDR1 reads SNHLY; CDR2 reads FYNNEI. The germline V and J ends were trimmed by 4 bases and 0 bases, with 8 bases remaining between them. CDR3 region: CASSVLASTDTQYF. The CDR3 DNA sequence: TGTGCCAGCAGTGTGTTAGCGAGCACAGATACGCAGTATTTT.

This chain uses TRBV5-4 with TRBJ1-6; 7 bases fit TRBD1. This CDR3 is 15 amino acids long. The V gene end was trimmed by 4 bases and the J gene end by 0 bases; junction bases not matched to a gene: 1. The germline V gene has CDR1 SGHNT and CDR2 YYREEE (reference sequence). The CDR3 region is CASSRDSSYNSPLHF. In DNA, the CDR3 is TGTGCCAGCAGCCGGGACAGCTCCTATAATTCACCCCTCCACTTT.

This clonotype was seen a handful of times. This chain links TRBV6-1 with TRBJ2-3; D is unclear. Germline V CDR1 and CDR2: MNHNS, SASEGT. The CDR3 covers 16 residues. V dropped 4 bases and J dropped 1 base, with 15 bases sitting between them. Written as DNA, the CDR3 is TGTGCCAGCAGTGCCCGAGTAGGTCTGGGCACAGATACGCAGTATTTT. Translation gives CASSARVGLGTDTQYF.

Written as DNA, the CDR3 is TGCAGTGCTAGAGAAGGACACGACCACACCATATATTTT. The encoded protein is CSAREGHDHTIYF. The V call is TRBV20-1, the J call TRBJ1-3, with a tentative D call TRBD1 (5 bases). CDR3 length equals 13 residues. Germline V CDR1 and CDR2: DFQATT, SNEGSKA (reference sequence). V was cut by 0 bases and J by 8 bases, with 11 bases left in between.

This clonotype was observed many times. The chain couples TRBV2 to TRBJ2-3, with TRBD2 matching 7 bases. CDR3 length: 16 amino acids. Germline V gene data show CDR1 as SNHLY and CDR2 as FYNNEI. The V gene end was trimmed by 10 bases and the J gene end by 0 bases; junction bases not matched to a gene: 13. CDR3 sequence (DNA): TGTGCCACCTCTCAGGGCCTAGCGGATAGCACAGATACGCAGTATTTT. Its translation: CATSQGLADSTDTQYF. Filled out from reference TRBV2 and TRBJ2-3, the complete variable domain reads EPEVTQTPSHQVTQMGQEVILRCVPISNHLYFYWYRQILGQKVEFLVSFYNNEISEKSEIFDDQFSVERPDGSNFTLKIRSTKLEDSAMYFCATSQGLADSTDTQYFGPGTRLTVL.

The chain couples TRBV30 to TRBJ1-3; D is uncertain. The CDR3 contains 14 residues. Germline V gene data show CDR1 as GTSNPN and CDR2 as SVGIG (reference sequence). Trimming shortened V by 1 base and J by 0 bases, and 7 bases separated the two germline ends. CDR3 sequence reads: CAWSARHSGNTIYF. For the CDR3, the DNA is TGTGCCTGGAGTGCTCGTCACTCTGGAAACACCATATATTTT.

This chain connects TRBV10-3 to TRBJ2-2, with D unresolved. Germline V gene data show CDR1 as ENHRY and CDR2 as SYGVKD. Deletions cut 7 bases from V and 4 bases from J, with 7 bases between. The CDR3 sequence is 12 residues long. The CDR3 sequence is CAITDSTGELFF. In DNA form, the CDR3 reads TGTGCCATCACCGACTCCACCGGGGAGCTGTTTTTT.

This clonotype was observed many times. The CDR3 spells CASSLFASEYNEQFF. In DNA form, the CDR3 reads TGTGCCAGCAGCTTATTTGCTAGCGAGTACAATGAGCAGTTCTTC. The chain is built from TRBV7-3 and TRBJ2-1; D is possibly TRBD2 (6 bases). CDR1 is SGHTA and CDR2 is FQGTGA in the germline V gene. V was trimmed by 2 bases and J by 4 bases, leaving 12 bases between them. This CDR3 contains 15 residues.

This clonotype was counted a few times. The chain couples TRBV3-1 to TRBJ2-2; the D is unclear. Germline V gene sequence: CDR1 LGHDT, CDR2 YNNKEL (reference sequence). With 1 base removed from V and 4 bases from J, the gap between germline ends came to 7 bases. The CDR3 length is 14 residues. The CDR3 DNA reads as TGTGCCAGCAGCCAAGGTACCCTCACCGGGGAGCTGTTTTTT. It translates to CASSQGTLTGELFF.

V gene TRBV27 combines with J gene TRBJ2-1; D is unclear. Germline-derived CDR1 and CDR2 are MNHEY and SMNVEV (reference sequence). V gave up 6 bases and J gave up 0 bases, with 12 bases separating them. The CDR3 runs to 15 residues. The CDR3 here is CASRKELLSYNEQFF. The CDR3 DNA is TGTGCCAGCAGGAAGGAACTCCTCTCCTACAATGAGCAGTTCTTC.

This clonotype was picked up a small number of times. The rearrangement joins TRBV20-1 to TRBJ2-1; 9 positions match TRBD2. The germline V gene encodes CDR1 DFQATT and CDR2 SNEGSKA (reference sequence). Germline trimming cut 7 bases from V and 1 base from J; bases unmatched to any gene: 5. CDR3 length: 14 residues. CDR3 protein: CSVIAGASYNEQFF. The DNA of the CDR3 is TGCAGTGTAATAGCGGGAGCGTCCTACAATGAGCAGTTCTTC.

There are many counts of this clonotype. The V and J genes are TRBV2 and TRBJ2-7, with D tentatively TRBD1 (6 bases). The CDR3 runs 12 residues. V lost 5 bases to trimming and J lost 9 bases, with 14 bases between them. CDR1 is SNHLY, CDR2 FYNNEI, per germline. This CDR3 is CASSPRDTGQYF. The DNA for the CDR3 is TGTGCCAGCAGTCCCCGGGACACCGGGCAGTACTTC.

This chain uses TRBV28 with TRBJ2-4; no firm D call. In germline, CDR1 is MDHEN, CDR2 SYDVKM. V was clipped by 3 bases and J by 9 bases, with 6 bases between them. This CDR3 has 11 residues. CDR3 amino acids: CASSLVGIQYF. CDR3 coding DNA: TGTGCCAGCAGTTTGGTCGGCATTCAGTACTTC.